This T cell receptor beta chain was recorded in a study of shared T cell receptors in the human thymus. This clone was detected only a few times. Profiled with immunoSEQ multiplex PCR; TCRdb holds only in-frame clones, not every one. The sample lists about 660,000 clones; 87% were seen once. Trimming stripped 0 bases from V and 2 bases from J, with 17 bases between. From germline, CDR1 is LGHNA and CDR2 YSLEER. The CDR3 runs to 17 residues. In addition, the sample was reused for a study of human thymus T cells. That paper notes: Samples came from healthy Finnish infants during open corrective cardiac surgery. Resections from corrective heart surgery supplied the thymus tissue. Repertoires sampled from thymus and blood appeared biased in V and J gene usage. Related work found strong thymic repertoire overlap between unrelated individuals.

The chain carries TRBV4-3 and TRBJ2-7; perhaps TRBD1 as D (5 bases). The TCR sequence derives from a boy younger than two with a congenital heart defect. Input material: thymocytes. The CDR3 loop reads CASSQDRRTNNTYEQYF. CDR3 nucleotides: TGCGCCAGCAGCCAAGATCGTCGGACAAATAATACCTACGAGCAGTACTTC.